Described below is a single T cell receptor beta chain sequence and its context. The data are from a study of blood T cell repertoires in COVID-19. At the level of the study: Whether acute or convalescent, the COVID-19 samples came from the United States, Italy and Spain.

The CDR3 spans 14 residues. From germline, CDR1 is MNHEY and CDR2 SVGAGI. With V trimmed by 6 bases and J by 4 bases, 5 bases remained unmatched. Patients of the Seattle cohort, enrolled during active infection, were followed longitudinally. Methods used by the authors: Reference gene primer amplification gave nucleated cell count estimates. Sequencing was performed with immunoSEQ multiplex PCR; in TCRdb, only in-frame clones are kept and a portion is missing. For V, J and clone size, that table is used; D and trimming come from the DNA. Of some 140,000 clones in the sample, around 82% were seen once.

The source material was peripheral blood. The origin of this receptor is a man aged 60-69 years with COVID-19, enrolled during active disease. The rearrangement uses TRBV6-5 and TRBJ1-2, with 10 bases identical to TRBD1. CDR3 in DNA: TGTGCCAGCAGGACCGGGACAGGGGTCTATGGCTACACCTTC. Translated: CASRTGTGVYGYTF.